This is a list of T cell receptor beta chains from one sample in a study of technical replicates of blood from a few donors. Generated by immunoSEQ multiplex PCR, the TCRdb table keeps only in-frame clones and is missing some. The table lists about 80,000 clones, roughly 90% of them singletons. The specimen sequenced was T cells isolated from PBMCs. These TCRs come from a human donor in good health. The CDR3 runs from the conserved cysteine through the conserved F or W. The order of the fields is CDR3 length, D gene, clone size, J gene, V gene, CDR3 protein, CDR3 DNA. The D gene is left open where the match is weak. Size tells how often a clone was seen (once, few, many) or the class of an expanded clone, and some rows leave it out.

length: 15; D: TRBD1; size: .; J: TRBJ1-2; V: TRBV4-3; CDR3: CASSLQPQGGYGYTF; DNA: TGCGCCAGCAGCCTACAACCTCAGGGGGGCTATGGCTACACCTTC
length: 15; D: .; size: .; J: TRBJ2-7; V: TRBV9; CDR3: CASSVDSSSSYEQYF; DNA: TGTGCCAGCAGCGTAGACAGCTCGAGCTCCTACGAGCAGTACTTC
length: 14; D: .; size: .; J: TRBJ2-7; V: TRBV7-2; CDR3: CASSLSGQPYEQYF; DNA: TGTGCCAGCAGCTTAAGCGGCCAGCCTTACGAGCAGTACTTC
length: 15; D: .; size: .; J: TRBJ1-5; V: TRBV21-1; CDR3: CASSKGADSNQPQHF; DNA: TGTGCCAGCAGCAAAGGAGCGGATAGCAATCAGCCCCAGCATTTT
length: 14; D: .; size: .; J: TRBJ2-7; V: TRBV28; CDR3: CASSLGDSTYEQYF; DNA: TGTGCCAGCAGTTTAGGGGACTCCACCTACGAGCAGTACTTC
length: 14; D: .; size: .; J: TRBJ2-5; V: TRBV5-4; CDR3: CASSLLSQGETQYF; DNA: TGTGCCAGCAGCTTGCTTAGCCAGGGAGAGACCCAGTACTTC
length: 12; D: .; size: .; J: TRBJ1-4; V: TRBV2; CDR3: CASRGAGEKLFF; DNA: TGTGCCAGCAGGGGAGCGGGGGAAAAACTGTTTTTT
length: 14; D: .; size: .; J: TRBJ1-1; V: TRBV28; CDR3: CASSLQGIRTEAFF; DNA: TGTGCCAGCAGTCTCCAGGGTATTCGCACTGAAGCTTTCTTT
length: 18; D: TRBD1; size: .; J: TRBJ2-6; V: TRBV2; CDR3: CASRPGTELFSGANVLTF; DNA: TGTGCCAGCAGACCCGGGACAGAGCTTTTCTCTGGGGCCAACGTCCTGACTTTC
length: 18; D: .; size: .; J: TRBJ2-2; V: TRBV9; CDR3: CASSLPRTEGINTGELFF; DNA: TGTGCCAGCAGCCTCCCCAGAACGGAGGGCATAAACACCGGGGAGCTGTTTTTT
length: 18; D: TRBD1; size: .; J: TRBJ2-7; V: TRBV7-9; CDR3: CASSPRSGLSGTGVEQYF; DNA: TGTGCCAGCAGCCCACGGTCGGGCCTATCCGGGACAGGGGTCGAGCAGTACTTC
length: 14; D: .; size: .; J: TRBJ2-6; V: TRBV2; CDR3: CASRTGSGANVLTF; DNA: TGTGCCAGCAGGACAGGCTCTGGGGCCAACGTCCTGACTTTC
length: 14; D: .; size: .; J: TRBJ2-5; V: TRBV10-3; CDR3: CAISEASGGETQYF; DNA: TGTGCCATCAGTGAGGCGAGTGGTGGAGAGACCCAGTACTTC
length: 16; D: TRBD1; size: .; J: TRBJ1-1; V: TRBV6-5; CDR3: CASSYSDRGSYTEAFF; DNA: TGTGCCAGCAGTTACTCGGACAGGGGGTCGTACACTGAAGCTTTCTTT
length: 14; D: .; size: .; J: TRBJ1-4; V: TRBV2; CDR3: CASSSGGASEKLFF; DNA: TGTGCCAGCAGTTCTGGGGGGGCTAGCGAAAAACTGTTTTTT
length: 15; D: .; size: .; J: TRBJ2-2; V: TRBV27; CDR3: CASSSIYGGGGELFF; DNA: TGTGCCAGCAGTTCTATTTATGGGGGAGGCGGGGAGCTGTTTTTT
length: 19; D: TRBD1; size: .; J: TRBJ2-4; V: TRBV9; CDR3: CASSVGFGQGEGAKNIQYF; DNA: TGTGCCAGCAGCGTAGGTTTCGGACAGGGGGAGGGAGCCAAAAACATTCAGTACTTC
length: 17; D: TRBD2; size: once; J: TRBJ2-1; V: TRBV11-2; CDR3: CASSLDSGLALGNEQFF; DNA: TGTGCCAGCAGCTTAGATTCGGGACTAGCTCTAGGTAATGAGCAGTTCTTC
length: 12; D: .; size: once; J: TRBJ1-1; V: TRBV5-6; CDR3: CASSWTDTEAFF; DNA: TGTGCCAGCAGCTGGACAGACACTGAAGCTTTCTTT
length: 14; D: .; size: .; J: TRBJ1-4; V: TRBV19; CDR3: CASSSGLVAEKLFF; DNA: TGTGCCAGTAGCTCAGGGCTAGTGGCTGAAAAACTGTTTTTT
length: 12; D: .; size: .; J: TRBJ2-3; V: TRBV5-4; CDR3: CASSYSGDTQYF; DNA: TGTGCCAGCAGTTATAGTGGAGATACGCAGTATTTT
length: 16; D: TRBD2; size: .; J: TRBJ2-3; V: TRBV5-1; CDR3: CASSWGLAGGPDTQYF; DNA: TGCGCCAGCAGCTGGGGACTAGCGGGAGGGCCAGATACGCAGTATTTT
length: 15; D: .; size: .; J: TRBJ2-2; V: TRBV2; CDR3: CASMDTLIGTGELFF; DNA: TGTGCCAGCATGGACACTCTTATAGGGACCGGGGAGCTGTTTTTT
length: 14; D: TRBD2; size: .; J: TRBJ2-7; V: TRBV7-8; CDR3: CASSPRGSSYEQYF; DNA: TGTGCCAGCAGCCCGCGGGGGAGTAGCTACGAGCAGTACTTC
length: 16; D: .; size: .; J: TRBJ2-5; V: TRBV19; CDR3: CASSIIMGGRLETQYF; DNA: TGTGCCAGTAGTATTATTATGGGGGGTAGGCTAGAGACCCAGTACTTC
length: 17; D: .; size: .; J: TRBJ2-4; V: TRBV15; CDR3: CATSSPEGRIAKNIQYF; DNA: TGTGCCACCAGCAGCCCCGAGGGTCGGATTGCCAAAAACATTCAGTACTTC
length: 17; D: TRBD2; size: .; J: TRBJ2-7; V: TRBV7-3; CDR3: CASSLYIGREISYEQYF; DNA: TGTGCCAGCAGCTTATATATTGGGCGGGAGATCTCCTACGAGCAGTACTTC
length: 11; D: .; size: .; J: TRBJ2-2; V: TRBV7-2; CDR3: CASSLRGELFF; DNA: TGTGCCAGCAGCTTGAGGGGGGAGCTGTTTTTT
length: 17; D: TRBD2; size: .; J: TRBJ2-1; V: TRBV4-3; CDR3: CASSQNRWREGDWEQFF; DNA: TGCGCCAGCAGCCAAAATCGGTGGCGGGAGGGAGATTGGGAGCAGTTCTTC
length: 13; D: TRBD2; size: .; J: TRBJ2-7; V: TRBV19; CDR3: CASSRGGGDEQYF; DNA: TGTGCCAGTAGTCGTGGCGGGGGTGACGAGCAGTACTTC
length: 16; D: .; size: .; J: TRBJ2-7; V: TRBV10-3; CDR3: CAISESTGLTTYEQYF; DNA: TGTGCCATCAGTGAGAGCACAGGGCTTACTACCTACGAGCAGTACTTC
length: 16; D: .; size: .; J: TRBJ2-7; V: TRBV5-6; CDR3: CASSSGAGTTTYEQYF; DNA: TGTGCCAGCAGCAGCGGGGCCGGGACAACTACCTACGAGCAGTACTTC
length: 13; D: .; size: .; J: TRBJ2-1; V: TRBV9; CDR3: CASSVGSGNEQFF; DNA: TGTGCCAGCAGCGTAGGTTCAGGCAATGAGCAGTTCTTC
length: 13; D: .; size: .; J: TRBJ2-2; V: TRBV19; CDR3: CASSSVNTGELFF; DNA: TGTGCCAGTAGTTCAGTAAACACCGGGGAGCTGTTTTTT
length: 15; D: TRBD1; size: .; J: TRBJ1-5; V: TRBV19; CDR3: CASSITDRGYQPQHF; DNA: TGTGCCAGTAGTATTACGGACAGGGGGTATCAGCCCCAGCATTTT
length: 13; D: .; size: .; J: TRBJ1-5; V: TRBV27; CDR3: CASSLYRDQPQHF; DNA: TGTGCCAGCAGTTTATACAGAGATCAGCCCCAGCATTTT
length: 14; D: .; size: .; J: TRBJ1-2; V: TRBV4-1; CDR3: CASSQEGRGIGYTF; DNA: TGCGCCAGCAGCCAAGAAGGCAGGGGAATTGGCTACACCTTC
length: 11; D: .; size: .; J: TRBJ1-1; V: TRBV10-2; CDR3: CASGAGSAAFF; DNA: TGCGCCAGCGGCGCAGGGTCTGCAGCTTTCTTT
length: 16; D: .; size: .; J: TRBJ2-2; V: TRBV9; CDR3: CASSVAAQANTGELFF; DNA: TGTGCCAGCAGCGTAGCTGCCCAGGCGAACACCGGGGAGCTGTTTTTT
length: 13; D: .; size: .; J: TRBJ1-1; V: TRBV12-1; CDR3: CASSSTDSTEAFF; DNA: TGTGCCAGCAGCTCTACAGACAGCACTGAAGCTTTCTTT
length: 13; D: TRBD2; size: once; J: TRBJ2-7; V: TRBV29-1; CDR3: CSALAGFSYEQYF; DNA: TGCAGCGCGCTAGCGGGATTTTCCTACGAGCAGTACTTC
length: 13; D: .; size: .; J: TRBJ1-5; V: TRBV29-1; CDR3: CSVEERVGQPQHF; DNA: TGCAGCGTTGAAGAGAGGGTTGGTCAGCCCCAGCATTTT
length: 15; D: TRBD1; size: .; J: TRBJ1-4; V: TRBV30; CDR3: CAWSVRGPGDEKLFF; DNA: TGTGCCTGGAGTGTCAGGGGGCCAGGGGATGAAAAACTGTTTTTT
length: 14; D: .; size: .; J: TRBJ2-7; V: TRBV11-3; CDR3: CASSLGTIIYEQYF; DNA: TGTGCCAGCAGCTTAGGGACTATCATCTACGAGCAGTACTTC
length: 15; D: TRBD2; size: .; J: TRBJ2-7; V: TRBV7-2; CDR3: CASSKSTSGSYEQYF; DNA: TGTGCCAGCAGCAAAAGTACTAGCGGGAGCTACGAGCAGTACTTC
length: 14; D: .; size: .; J: TRBJ1-4; V: TRBV10-3; CDR3: CAISDQSGGEKLFF; DNA: TGTGCCATCAGTGACCAGTCTGGAGGTGAAAAACTGTTTTTT
length: 16; D: TRBD1; size: .; J: TRBJ1-1; V: TRBV9; CDR3: CASSVGGGQGNTEAFF; DNA: TGTGCCAGCAGCGTCGGGGGGGGACAGGGGAACACTGAAGCTTTCTTT
length: 12; D: .; size: .; J: TRBJ2-7; V: TRBV5-1; CDR3: CASSGTSYEQYF; DNA: TGCGCCAGCAGCGGCACCTCCTACGAGCAGTACTTC
length: 14; D: .; size: .; J: TRBJ1-1; V: TRBV10-3; CDR3: CAISVSTSNTEAFF; DNA: TGTGCCATCAGTGTTAGCACTTCGAACACTGAAGCTTTCTTT
length: 15; D: TRBD2; size: .; J: TRBJ2-1; V: TRBV13; CDR3: CASSPTSGSPNEQFF; DNA: TGTGCCAGCAGCCCCACTAGCGGGAGCCCCAATGAGCAGTTCTTC
length: 13; D: .; size: .; J: TRBJ2-1; V: TRBV10-3; CDR3: CATAGTHYNEQFF; DNA: TGTGCCACCGCCGGGACTCACTACAATGAGCAGTTCTTC
length: 16; D: TRBD1; size: .; J: TRBJ1-4; V: TRBV27; CDR3: CASSLSGQGGREKLFF; DNA: TGTGCCAGCAGCCTTTCGGGACAGGGAGGCCGTGAAAAACTGTTTTTT
length: 15; D: TRBD2; size: .; J: TRBJ2-7; V: TRBV28; CDR3: CASSLSGREYDEQYF; DNA: TGTGCCAGCAGTTTATCCGGGCGGGAGTACGACGAGCAGTACTTC
length: 14; D: .; size: .; J: TRBJ2-3; V: TRBV18; CDR3: CASSPPPGSDTQYF; DNA: TGTGCCAGCTCACCACCGCCGGGATCAGATACGCAGTATTTT
length: 16; D: .; size: .; J: TRBJ2-7; V: TRBV10-2; CDR3: CASSLPLIASTYEQYF; DNA: TGCGCCAGCAGCCTCCCGTTAATAGCTAGCACCTACGAGCAGTACTTC
length: 15; D: TRBD1; size: .; J: TRBJ1-1; V: TRBV5-1; CDR3: CASSPQTGLNTEAFF; DNA: TGCGCCAGCAGCCCACAGACAGGGCTGAACACTGAAGCTTTCTTT